This T cell receptor beta chain emerged from a study of blood T cell repertoires in COVID-19. Study background: Spain, Italy and the United States supplied samples that represented acute and convalescent COVID-19.

In the original processing: Amplification with reference gene primers provided the estimates of nucleated cell counts. Libraries were prepared by immunoSEQ multiplex PCR; TCRdb keeps only in-frame clonotypes and omits some of them. Clonal size and the V and J genes are those of that table, whereas D and trimming came from the DNA. The table has 250,000 to 300,000 clones, approximately 87% seen once. The J segment lost 5 bases and the V segment lost 0 bases, leaving 9 bases of the junction unmatched. This CDR3 has 17 amino acids. CDR1 is LNHDA and CDR2 is SQIVND in the germline V gene (reference sequence).

The chain has TRBV19 and TRBJ2-3; 9 nucleotides match TRBD2. The source material was peripheral blood. This clonotype originated in a woman in her thirties with COVID-19, enrolled during active disease. Here the CDR3 DNA reads TGTGCCAGTAGTATAGAAGGCCCGGGACTAGCATTAGATACGCAGTATTTT. It encodes CASSIEGPGLALDTQYF.